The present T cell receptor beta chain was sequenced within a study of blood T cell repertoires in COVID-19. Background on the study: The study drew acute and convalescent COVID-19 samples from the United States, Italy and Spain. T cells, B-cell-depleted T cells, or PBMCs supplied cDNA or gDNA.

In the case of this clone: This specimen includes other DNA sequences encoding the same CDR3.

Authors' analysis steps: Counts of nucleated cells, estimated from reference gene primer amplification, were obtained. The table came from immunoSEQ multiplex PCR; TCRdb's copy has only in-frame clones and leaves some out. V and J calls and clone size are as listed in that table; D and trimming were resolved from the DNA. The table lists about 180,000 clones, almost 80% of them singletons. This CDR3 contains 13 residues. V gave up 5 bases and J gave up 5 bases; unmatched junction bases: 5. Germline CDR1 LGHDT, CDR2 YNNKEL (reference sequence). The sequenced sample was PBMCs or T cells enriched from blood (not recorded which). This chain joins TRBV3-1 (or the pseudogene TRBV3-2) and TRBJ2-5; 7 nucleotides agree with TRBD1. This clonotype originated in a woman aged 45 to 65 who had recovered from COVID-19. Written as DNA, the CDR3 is TGTGCCAGCAGCAGACAGGGACAGGAGACCCAGTACTTC. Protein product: CASSRQGQETQYF.